This entry concerns a single TCR beta chain. Its specificity is not known. The sample originates from a study of cytomegalovirus exposure and HLA in healthy donors. Study results and limitations: It emerged from a later analysis that several of the most significant clusters appeared to be linked to common viral pathogens.

The PCR employed 60 Vbeta primers together with 13 Jbeta primers. Original methodology: The authors later counted about 80 million unique TCR beta chains, about 11 million of them shared. Assay: immunoSEQ multiplex PCR; the TCRdb copy retains only in-frame clones and omits some. V and J calls plus clone size are reproduced from that table; the DNA served to infer D and trimming. Here the sample spans approximately 190,000 clones, around 86% being singletons. The ends were cut back, 7 bases at V and 9 bases at J, with 16 bases in the middle. The CDR3 is 13 residues long. The sample was PBMCs. The origin of this receptor is a man in his forties in good health and CMV-seropositive. The rearrangement uses TRBV23-1 and TRBJ1-5; the D gene is possibly TRBD1 (6 bases). TRBV23-1 is noted as an ORF with a role that remains uncertain. CDR3: CASTQRTALPQHF. In nucleotides, the CDR3 is TGCGCCAGCACTCAGCGGACAGCCCTGCCCCAGCATTTT.